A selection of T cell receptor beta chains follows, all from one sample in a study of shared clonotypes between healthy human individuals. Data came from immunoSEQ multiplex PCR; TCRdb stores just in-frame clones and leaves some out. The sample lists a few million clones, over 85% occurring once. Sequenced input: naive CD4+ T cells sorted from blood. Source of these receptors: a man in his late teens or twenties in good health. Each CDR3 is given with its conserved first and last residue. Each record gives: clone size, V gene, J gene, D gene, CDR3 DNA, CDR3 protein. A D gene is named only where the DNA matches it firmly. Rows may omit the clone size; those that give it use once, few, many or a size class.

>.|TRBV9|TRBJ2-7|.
TGTGCCAGCAGCGTATTTGGTGCTGACTACGAGCAGTACTTC
CASSVFGADYEQYF
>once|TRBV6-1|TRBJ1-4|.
TGTGCCAGCACTTACAGAGGCTTAAATGAAAAACTGTTTTTT
CASTYRGLNEKLFF
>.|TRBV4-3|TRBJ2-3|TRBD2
TGCGCCAGCAGCCAAGCCACTCGACTAGCGGGAGTGCAGAAAAGCACAGATACGCAGTATTTT
CASSQATRLAGVQKSTDTQYF
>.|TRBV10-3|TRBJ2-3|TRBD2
TGTGCCATCAGGATGGGCGGGAGGAGCCCAGATACGCAGTATTTT
CAIRMGGRSPDTQYF
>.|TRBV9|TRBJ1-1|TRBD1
TGTGCCAGCAGCGTACAGGGGGGCGGCACTGAAGCTTTCTTT
CASSVQGGGTEAFF
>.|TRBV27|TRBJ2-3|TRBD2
TGTGCCAGCAGTTTTACTAGCGGGGGGGTTCCGGATACGCAGTATTTT
CASSFTSGGVPDTQYF
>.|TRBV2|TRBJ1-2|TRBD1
TGTGCCAGCAGTCCCGACAGGGACTATGGCTACACCTTC
CASSPDRDYGYTF
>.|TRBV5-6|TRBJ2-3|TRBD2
TGTGCCAGCAGCGTTAGCGGGAGGACAGATACGCAGTATTTT
CASSVSGRTDTQYF
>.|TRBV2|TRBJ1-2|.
TGTGCCAGCAGTGAGGAGTATGGCTACACCTTC
CASSEEYGYTF
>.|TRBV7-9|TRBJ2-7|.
TGTGCCAGCAGCCCGACCGGGGGAGACGAGCAGTACTTC
CASSPTGGDEQYF
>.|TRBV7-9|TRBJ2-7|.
TGTGCCAGCAGCTTAGATGGTCAGGGCCGCTCCTACGAGCAGTACTTC
CASSLDGQGRSYEQYF
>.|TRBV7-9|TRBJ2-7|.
TGTGCCAGCAGCTTTGGGACACGTTCCTACGAGCAGTACTTC
CASSFGTRSYEQYF
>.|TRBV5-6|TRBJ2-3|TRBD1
TGTGCCAGCAGCCCTTCGGACAGGACGGCAGATACGCAGTATTTT
CASSPSDRTADTQYF
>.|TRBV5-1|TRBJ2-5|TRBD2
TGCGCCAGCAGCGCGGGGGGCCGGGTAGAGACCCAGTACTTC
CASSAGGRVETQYF
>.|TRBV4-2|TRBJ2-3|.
TGTGCCAGCAGCCAAGATCAGGGCTCGGGCACAGATACGCAGTATTTT
CASSQDQGSGTDTQYF
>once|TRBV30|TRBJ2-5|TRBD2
TGTGCCTGGAGTGTGGGACTAGCGGGAGTTCAGACCCAGTACTTC
CAWSVGLAGVQTQYF
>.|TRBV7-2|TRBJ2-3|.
TGTGCCAGCAGCTTAACTAGGCGGCCTAACACAGATACGCAGTATTTT
CASSLTRRPNTDTQYF
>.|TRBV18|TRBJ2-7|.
TGTGCCAGCTCACCACCCTCCCGAATTTGGCAGTATTCCTACGAGCAGTACTTC
CASSPPSRIWQYSYEQYF